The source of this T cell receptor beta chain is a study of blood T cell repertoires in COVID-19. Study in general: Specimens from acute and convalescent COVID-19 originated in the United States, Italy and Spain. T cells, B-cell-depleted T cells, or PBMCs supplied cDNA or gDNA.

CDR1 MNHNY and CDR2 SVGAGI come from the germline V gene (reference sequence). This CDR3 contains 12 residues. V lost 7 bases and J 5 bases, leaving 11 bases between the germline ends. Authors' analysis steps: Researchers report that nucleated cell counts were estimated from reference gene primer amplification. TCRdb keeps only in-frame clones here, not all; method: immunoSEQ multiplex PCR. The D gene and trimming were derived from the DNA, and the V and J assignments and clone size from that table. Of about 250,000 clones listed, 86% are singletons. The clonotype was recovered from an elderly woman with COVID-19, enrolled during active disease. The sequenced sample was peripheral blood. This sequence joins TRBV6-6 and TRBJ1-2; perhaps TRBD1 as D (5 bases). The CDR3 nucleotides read TGTGCCAGCAAGGCAGGGACTTATGGCTACACCTTC. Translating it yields CASKAGTYGYTF.